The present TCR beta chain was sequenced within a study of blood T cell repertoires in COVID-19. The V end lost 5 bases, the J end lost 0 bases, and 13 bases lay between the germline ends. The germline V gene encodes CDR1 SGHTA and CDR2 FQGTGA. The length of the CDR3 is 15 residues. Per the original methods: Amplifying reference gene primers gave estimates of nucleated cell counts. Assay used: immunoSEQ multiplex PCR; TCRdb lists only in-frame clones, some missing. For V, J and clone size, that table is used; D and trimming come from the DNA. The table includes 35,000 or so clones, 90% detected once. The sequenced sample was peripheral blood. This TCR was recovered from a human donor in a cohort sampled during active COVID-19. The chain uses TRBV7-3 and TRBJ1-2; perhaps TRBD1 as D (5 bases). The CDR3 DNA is TGTGCCAGCAGCGCAACCGGGGGAACTAACTATGGCTACACCTTC. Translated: CASSATGGTNYGYTF.